Listed here are 6 T cell receptor beta chains from one sample, sequenced in a study of blood T cell repertoires in COVID-19. Profiling relied on immunoSEQ multiplex PCR, and the TCRdb table lists in-frame clones only, not all of them. The sample gives roughly 230,000 clones, nearly 95% of which show up once; around 0.9% is in the top ten. The sequenced material came from peripheral blood. These receptors were taken from a young man with COVID-19, enrolled during active disease.

J is TRBJ2-7 and V is TRBV19, with 7 nucleotides matching TRBD2. The V segment lost 7 bases and the J segment 1 base; nucleotides outside the gene matches: 7. Germline values: CDR1 LNHDA, CDR2 SQIVND (reference sequence). The CDR3 is 14 residues long. The CDR3 reads CASMGGEESYEQYF. The CDR3 bases are TGTGCCAGTATGGGGGGGGAGGAATCCTACGAGCAGTACTTC.

The chain couples TRBV20-1 to TRBJ1-4; D remains ambiguous. Trimming left V 5 bases short and J 7 bases short, with 8 bases between. Germline lookup yields CDR1 DFQATT and CDR2 SNEGSKA (reference sequence). The CDR3 totals 11 residues. The CDR3 coding sequence is TGCAGTGCTCCGACACGTGAAAAACTGTTTTTT. Its translation: CSAPTREKLFF.

This chain links TRBV7-7 with TRBJ2-3; 9 bases agree with TRBD1. The CDR3 contains 15 residues. From germline, CDR1 is SSHAT and CDR2 FNYEAQ (reference sequence). After removal of 6 bases from V and 2 bases from J, the junction contained 6 bases not matched to a gene. In nucleotides, the CDR3 is TGTGCCAGCAGTTCCGGGACAGGGCTCACAGATACGCAGTATTTT. Translating gives CASSSGTGLTDTQYF.

This clone was seen once. The J gene is TRBJ1-1, the V gene TRBV2; D perhaps matches TRBD1 (6 bases). This CDR3 comprises 13 residues. Per germline, CDR1 SNHLY and CDR2 FYNNEI. Trimming took 4 bases from V and 9 from J, leaving 15 bases between them. DNA for the CDR3: TGTGCCAGCAGTGGAGACAGGTTCGGACAAGCTTTCTTT. It encodes CASSGDRFGQAFF.

The chain joins TRBV7-9 to TRBJ1-6, with no clear D. V dropped 5 bases and J dropped 6 bases, with 17 bases sitting between them. The germline V gene has CDR1 SEHNR and CDR2 FQNEAQ (reference sequence). This CDR3 has 16 amino acids. CDR3 protein: CASSLTHGSINSPLHF. The CDR3 nucleotides are TGTGCCAGCAGCCTGACTCACGGTTCCATTAATTCACCCCTCCACTTT.

V gene TRBV11-3 combines with J gene TRBJ2-7, with unresolved D. Trimming removed 4 bases from V and 4 bases from J, with 5 bases in between. Looked up from germline, CDR1 is SGHNT and CDR2 is YENEEA. The CDR3 runs 11 residues. DNA of the CDR3: TGTGCCAGCAGCTCAGTTTACGAGCAGTACTTC. It is translated as CASSSVYEQYF.